This T cell receptor beta chain was retrieved from a study of shared clonotypes between healthy human individuals (TCRdb year 2020). In the study overall: A couple of women and three men aged 18 to 49 years were included in the cohort. For each donor, CD4 naive and CD4 memory were each given three plates, CD8 naive was given two plates, and CD8 memory was given one plate. To estimate repertoire size and how much clonotypes are shared between individuals, the study performed deep sequencing of blood TCR repertoires from roughly five healthy adults. To increase sequencing depth and limit assay-specific biases, TCR repertoire library preparation and sequencing were carried out by different laboratories using diverse techniques. Between about 0.8 and 8.9 billion PBMCs per donor were obtained by leukapheresis. The paper as a whole reports these results and caveats: The genetic and exposure-history diversity represented was limited by the small number of donors. Naive subsets generally had larger estimated clonotype richness than memory subsets. Rarefaction of sorted-subset datasets indicated incomplete sequencing despite the large sequencing depth. Sampling was limited to blood, and TCR repertoires in tissue likely differ from TCR repertoires in blood. Based on pairwise subsampling, the degree of clonotype sharing among donors was expected to be affected by sequencing depth. When a few donors were compared, the shared fraction of clonotypes was about 5.5% for naive CD4, around 3.6% for naive CD8, 2.3% for memory CD4, and 0.35% to 0.4% for memory CD8. Compared with non-shared clonotypes, the clonotypes found in all four sorted-subset donors had higher generation probabilities.

CD8 naive samples consisted of CD45RO-negative cells that were positively selected for CCR7, yielding a CD45RA+CCR7+ population without TemRA cells. Donors were healthy HIV-negative adults with no recently reported acute infections or vaccinations. All donors were Caucasian adults living in Nashville, Tennessee, USA. After blood collection by leukapheresis, PBMCs were isolated using Ficoll-Histopaque density gradient centrifugation and then cryopreserved in the vapor phase of liquid nitrogen. Analytical flow cytometry was used to check the purity and quantity of each magnetically sorted T cell population. Each sorted fraction had its genomic DNA isolated and then quantified by UV absorbance on a Nanodrop 2000c. Using the deep immunoSEQ assay, multiplex PCR amplified TCR CDR3 regions from genomic DNA. Genomic DNA extracted from each cell subset was distributed evenly over all wells of several immunoSEQ 96-well plates, and each plate served as one replicate. For sorted subsets, approximately 0.2 ug of genomic DNA, equivalent to some 33,000 T cell genomes, went into each replicate PCR. The purified libraries were quantified using a Qubit 3.0 fluorometer, sized with a Bioanalyzer 2100, and then quantified again using the KAPA Library Quantification kit. Each immunoSEQ 96-well plate was sequenced on its own single-read 150-cycle Illumina NextSeq 550 flow cell. Processing in the source paper ran as follows. Because the immunoSEQ output included only junctional sequences and no quality scores, the filtering could not be the same as the filtering used for full-length reads. To assign V/J genes and CDR3, sequences were annotated using PyIR, a Python wrapper for IgBLAST v1.9, with IMGT germline references. Reads with weak V/J assignments (E-value above 1e-6), missing CDR3, stop codons, out-of-frame junctions, or ambiguous translated residues were removed. V3J clonotypes were defined by identical inferred V gene, J gene, and CDR3 amino acid sequence. The percentage overlap between two repertoires was calculated by dividing the number of shared unique clonotypes by the size of the smaller repertoire. Three approaches were used to assess repertoire richness: RTK rarefaction, the Chao1 estimator, and Recon v2.1 estimates of unobserved clonotypes. Generation probabilities were computed with OLGA for all TCRbeta clonotypes obtained by the gDNA method from several donors. TCRdb stores this immuneACCESS table with in-frame sequences only. Part of the clones is absent; in the studies checked, under half of the shortfall reflects unresolved V genes, and no reason is known for the rest. The V and J calls and clone size come from that table; D and trimming were worked out from the DNA. The sample has hundreds of thousands of clones on record, about 90% of them singletons. The ten largest clones add up to 24% of the sample.

A note on this clone: The antigen it binds to is not known. No clone much larger than this one lies a single base away; base qualities are absent.

Taken from cysteine to phenylalanine, the CDR3 has 14 residues. Of all the DNA, just the CDR3 is kept, 42 bases in frame from base 1. Trimmed from V: 5 bases; trimmed from J: 2 bases; junction bases lacking a gene match: 1. Per the germline V gene (reference sequence), MNHEY is the CDR1 and SMNVEV is the CDR2. The source is a man aged 25-45 years in good health. The sample taken for sequencing was naive CD8+ T cells sorted from blood. The sample's cell subset or site label is to be understood as: CD45RA+CCR7+. The V and J segments used are TRBV27 and TRBJ2-1; 9 junctional bases match TRBD2. CDR3 sequence: CASSASGAYNEQFF. The DNA sequence reads TGTGCCAGCAGTGCTAGCGGGGCCTACAATGAGCAGTTCTTC.